This T cell receptor (beta chain) was retrieved from a study of response to subunit inactivated influenza vaccine. Study outcomes and limitations: Seasonal influenza vaccination, on each occasion, was suggested by the authors to recruit few new T cells.

TCRdb reprocessed the RT-PCR reads via MiXCR and lists one record per CDR3 protein. The sample includes 530,000 or so distinct CDR3 sequences, about 15% seen only once; the top ten take approximately 10%. The germline gives CDR1 MNHEY, CDR2 SVGEGT. CDR3 length: 15 amino acids. V lost 2 bases and J 2 bases, leaving 10 bases between the germline ends. This clonotype turned up a few times. Its antigen is not identified. This chain uses TRBV6-2 or TRBV6-3 with TRBJ2-1; a possible D gene is TRBD2 (6 bases). Sample: PBMCs from blood, taken 11 to 12 days after vaccination. The TCR comes from a man in his forties or fifties who received an inactivated influenza vaccine. The CDR3 region has the DNA TGTGCCAGCAGTTACCGTAGCGGAGCCTACAATGAGCAGTTCTTC. It translates to CASSYRSGAYNEQFF.